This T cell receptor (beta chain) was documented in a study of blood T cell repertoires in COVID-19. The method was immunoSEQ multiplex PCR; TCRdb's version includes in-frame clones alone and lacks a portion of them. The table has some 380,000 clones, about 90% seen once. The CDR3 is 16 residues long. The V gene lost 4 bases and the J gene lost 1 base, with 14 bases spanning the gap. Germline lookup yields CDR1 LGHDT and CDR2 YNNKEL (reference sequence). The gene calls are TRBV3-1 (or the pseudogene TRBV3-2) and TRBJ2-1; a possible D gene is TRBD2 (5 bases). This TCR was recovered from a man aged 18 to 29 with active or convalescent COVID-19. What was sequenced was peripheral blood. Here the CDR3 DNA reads TGTGCCAGCAGCCTAAGTGGCGGGCCGTCCTACAATGAGCAGTTCTTC. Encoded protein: CASSLSGGPSYNEQFF.